These T cell receptor beta chains were read from a single sample in a study of cytomegalovirus exposure and HLA in healthy donors. The repertoire was sequenced with immunoSEQ multiplex PCR; TCRdb's copy has only in-frame clones and lacks some. The sample contains 50,000 to 65,000 clones, about 77% of which appear only once. Sequenced sample: PBMCs. These receptors were obtained from a woman in her 30s in good health and CMV-seronegative. CDR3s include the opening cysteine and the closing phenylalanine or tryptophan. Fields, in order: D gene, V gene, clone size, J gene, CDR3 DNA, CDR3 protein. D genes are given only for firm matches. Size is omitted from some rows. Given values are once, few, many or a class for expanded clones.

d_call: TRBD2
v_call: TRBV7-2
clone_size: -
j_call: TRBJ2-1
cdr3_nt: TGTGCCAGCAGCTTAGTGGCGGGAGGGTCAAACAATGAGCAGTTCTTC
cdr3_aa: CASSLVAGGSNNEQFF

d_call: TRBD1
v_call: TRBV4-1
clone_size: -
j_call: TRBJ2-2
cdr3_nt: TGCGCCAGCAGCCAAGTCGGTCAGGGGGCTGGGGAGCTGTTTTTT
cdr3_aa: CASSQVGQGAGELFF

d_call: -
v_call: TRBV5-6
clone_size: -
j_call: TRBJ2-7
cdr3_nt: TGTGCCAGCAGCTTGTTTGGGGAAGGGGCCTACGAGCAGTACTTC
cdr3_aa: CASSLFGEGAYEQYF

d_call: TRBD1
v_call: TRBV4-2
clone_size: few
j_call: TRBJ2-1
cdr3_nt: TGTGCCAGCAGCCAAGATTGGGACAGGGGGTACAATGAGCAGTTCTTC
cdr3_aa: CASSQDWDRGYNEQFF

d_call: TRBD2
v_call: TRBV28
clone_size: -
j_call: TRBJ2-3
cdr3_nt: TGTGCCAGCACCTTCTCCAGGGCTAGCGGGAACACAGATACGCAGTATTTT
cdr3_aa: CASTFSRASGNTDTQYF

d_call: -
v_call: TRBV14
clone_size: -
j_call: TRBJ2-7
cdr3_nt: TGTGCCAGCAGCCAAGCGGGAATCGAGCAGTACTTC
cdr3_aa: CASSQAGIEQYF

d_call: TRBD2
v_call: TRBV28
clone_size: -
j_call: TRBJ2-1
cdr3_nt: TGTGCCAGCAGGAGCGGGAGTTTACCGGCCTACAATGAGCAGTTCTTC
cdr3_aa: CASRSGSLPAYNEQFF

d_call: -
v_call: TRBV5-5
clone_size: few
j_call: TRBJ1-1
cdr3_nt: TGTGCCAGCAGCTTGGCCCTTTCCACTGAAGCTTTCTTT
cdr3_aa: CASSLALSTEAFF

d_call: -
v_call: TRBV19
clone_size: -
j_call: TRBJ1-1
cdr3_nt: TGTGCCAGTACTCTCGGCGGGGACCCTACTGAAGCTTTCTTT
cdr3_aa: CASTLGGDPTEAFF

d_call: TRBD2
v_call: TRBV11-2
clone_size: -
j_call: TRBJ2-1
cdr3_nt: TGTGCCAGCAGCACAGCCCGGACTAGCGGGTTCAATGAGCAGTTCTTC
cdr3_aa: CASSTARTSGFNEQFF

d_call: -
v_call: TRBV19
clone_size: -
j_call: TRBJ2-6
cdr3_nt: TGTGCCAGTAGTACCTACTACTCTGGGGCCAACGTCCTGACTTTC
cdr3_aa: CASSTYYSGANVLTF

d_call: -
v_call: TRBV5-6
clone_size: -
j_call: TRBJ2-1
cdr3_nt: TGTGCCAGCAGCTTTCAGGACTCCTACAATGAGCAGTTCTTC
cdr3_aa: CASSFQDSYNEQFF

d_call: -
v_call: TRBV21-1
clone_size: -
j_call: TRBJ1-2
cdr3_nt: TGTGCCAGCAGCAAAGAAGCGTACTATGGCTACACCTTC
cdr3_aa: CASSKEAYYGYTF

d_call: -
v_call: TRBV11-1
clone_size: -
j_call: TRBJ1-1
cdr3_nt: TGTGCCAGCAGCCCATTCGACAGCCGAGCGTTTATGAACACTGAAGCTTTCTTT
cdr3_aa: CASSPFDSRAFMNTEAFF

d_call: TRBD1
v_call: TRBV6-5
clone_size: few
j_call: TRBJ1-1
cdr3_nt: TGTGCCAGCAGTTCACGACCGACAGGGCGGACTGAAGCTTTCTTT
cdr3_aa: CASSSRPTGRTEAFF

d_call: TRBD1
v_call: TRBV7-8
clone_size: -
j_call: TRBJ1-1
cdr3_nt: TGTGCCAGCAGCTTAGTATTCCCCGGACAGGGGGTACTTTGGACTGAAGCTTTCTTT
cdr3_aa: CASSLVFPGQGVLWTEAFF

d_call: -
v_call: TRBV12-5
clone_size: -
j_call: TRBJ2-1
cdr3_nt: TGTGCTAGTGGTTTGAATGGAGGTGACTCCTACAATGAGCAGTTCTTC
cdr3_aa: CASGLNGGDSYNEQFF

d_call: TRBD1
v_call: TRBV7-9
clone_size: -
j_call: TRBJ2-1
cdr3_nt: TGTGCCAGCAGCTCCGGGACAGGGCTATCAAATGAGCAGTTCTTC
cdr3_aa: CASSSGTGLSNEQFF

d_call: TRBD2
v_call: TRBV28
clone_size: -
j_call: TRBJ2-1
cdr3_nt: TGTGCCAGCGCCATTCTAGCGGGAAAAAACAATGAGCAGTTCTTC
cdr3_aa: CASAILAGKNNEQFF

d_call: TRBD1
v_call: TRBV27
clone_size: once
j_call: TRBJ1-5
cdr3_nt: TGTGCCAGCAGCCATGACAGGGGAAGCAATCAGCCCCAGCATTTT
cdr3_aa: CASSHDRGSNQPQHF

d_call: -
v_call: TRBV9
clone_size: -
j_call: TRBJ2-3
cdr3_nt: TGTGCCAGCAGCCCACTTTCGCGGAGCGCCCTCACAGATACGCAGTATTTT
cdr3_aa: CASSPLSRSALTDTQYF

d_call: -
v_call: TRBV9
clone_size: -
j_call: TRBJ2-5
cdr3_nt: TGTGCCAGCAGCGTAGGACAAACTAGGATTGGCCAGTACTTC
cdr3_aa: CASSVGQTRIGQYF